This is a list of T cell receptor beta chains from one sample in a study of T cell repertoires in cytomegalovirus infection. TCRdb itself ran the reads through MiXCR, one entry per CDR3 protein. The sample holds fewer than 700,000 distinct CDR3 sequences, roughly a quarter seen once. The sample consisted of CD8+ T cells from PBMCs. The source of these receptors is a human donor in good health (CMV status not recorded). Some clones in this sample may be carry-over from other donors' samples. Each CDR3 is given with its conserved first and last residue. D genes are given only for firm matches. Size values are once, few and many counts, or a class for expanded clones, and some rows have none.

J	V	size	D	DNA	CDR3
TRBJ2-7	TRBV29-1	NA	TRBD1	TGCAGCGTGGGACAGGGAGGGAACTACGAGCAGTACTTC	CSVGQGGNYEQYF
TRBJ2-3	TRBV12-5	few	TRBD2	TGTGCTAGTGGTTTCTCTAGCGGGGGGGACTTGGCAGATACGCAGTATTTT	CASGFSSGGDLADTQYF
TRBJ2-3	TRBV6-1	many	TRBD2	TGTGCCAGCAGTGGACTGGGGGAGCGGGGGGTGCCTGGTACGCAGTATTTT	CASSGLGERGVPGTQYF
TRBJ2-2	TRBV29-1	NA	NA	TGCAGCGTTGATTCGGCAGGGAACACCGGGGAGCTGTTTTTT	CSVDSAGNTGELFF
TRBJ1-1	TRBV7-8	few	TRBD1	TGTGCCAGCAGCACTATTACAGGGGAGAACACTGAAGCTTTCTTT	CASSTITGENTEAFF
TRBJ2-1	TRBV6-5	many	NA	TGTGCCAGCAGTTACTCCCACAGGGACAATGAGCAGTTCTTC	CASSYSHRDNEQFF
TRBJ2-2	TRBV7-6	many	NA	TGTGCCAGCAGCTTAGAAACGGCCGGGGAGCTGTTTTTT	CASSLETAGELFF
TRBJ2-1	TRBV7-9	many	NA	TGTGCCAGCAGCTTAGTACGGGATCAAGAGCAGTTCTTC	CASSLVRDQEQFF
TRBJ2-7	TRBV12-3/TRBV12-4	many	NA	TGTGCCAGCAGCCTCGTAGGCGCGTCCTACGAGCAGTACTTC	CASSLVGASYEQYF
TRBJ2-1	TRBV19	NA	NA	TGTGCCAGTAGTATCGGCGGGGATCACAATGAGCAGTTCTTC	CASSIGGDHNEQFF
TRBJ2-5	TRBV14	NA	TRBD1	TGTGCCAGCAGCCAGACTAAAGCAGGGGGCCGAAGGGAGACCCAGTACTTC	CASSQTKAGGRRETQYF
TRBJ1-2	TRBV7-8	many	TRBD1	TGTGCCAGCAGCTTAGATCGCGGGGGACAGCGCTATGGCTACACCTTC	CASSLDRGGQRYGYTF
TRBJ1-6	TRBV15	NA	NA	TGTGCCACCAAGACAGCGGGGGGTTCACCCCTCCACTTT	CATKTAGGSPLHF
TRBJ2-1	TRBV11-2	many	NA	TGTGCCAGCAGCGCTATGTGGGGTCCTCCTAACAATGAGCAGTTCTTC	CASSAMWGPPNNEQFF
TRBJ2-1	TRBV10-3	few	NA	TGTGCCATCTCCCCCTCATTCAATGAGCAGTTCTTC	CAISPSFNEQFF
TRBJ2-7	TRBV27	NA	NA	TGTGCCAGCAGGCCCAAAGGGTCCTACGAGCAGTACTTC	CASRPKGSYEQYF
TRBJ1-1	TRBV19	NA	NA	TGTGCCAGTAGTGAAGAAGGCGCTGAAGCTTTCTTT	CASSEEGAEAFF
TRBJ1-1	TRBV9	few	NA	TGTGCCAGCAGCGTAGGTTACGGTTCGAACACTGAAGCTTTCTTT	CASSVGYGSNTEAFF
TRBJ1-2	TRBV19	few	NA	TGTGCCAGTAGTATCACCCCAGGGGCTTATGGCTACACCTTC	CASSITPGAYGYTF
TRBJ2-3	TRBV27	NA	NA	TGTGCCAGCAGTTTATTGGGCACCTACACAGATACGCAGTATTTT	CASSLLGTYTDTQYF
TRBJ1-2	TRBV20-1	NA	NA	TGCAGTGCTAGAGACCAGCTAACGGGGGCGGACTATGGCTACACCTTC	CSARDQLTGADYGYTF
TRBJ2-3	TRBV5-6	many	NA	TGTGCCAGCAGCCCCGGCCGTCCCGCAGATACGCAGTATTTT	CASSPGRPADTQYF
TRBJ2-5	TRBV7-9	many	NA	TGTGCCAGCAGCCCTCAATACCGGGACGTCCAAGAGACCCAGTACTTC	CASSPQYRDVQETQYF
TRBJ1-1	TRBV28	NA	NA	TGTGCCAGCACTGTTTATGAGGACACTGAAGCTTTCTTT	CASTVYEDTEAFF
TRBJ2-5	TRBV6-2/TRBV6-3	few	NA	TGTGCCAGCAGTTACTCCTGGGGGGATGAGACCCAGTACTTC	CASSYSWGDETQYF
TRBJ2-1	TRBV4-1	few	NA	TGCGCCAGCAGTTTCACCTTGAGTCTCAATGAGCAGTTCTTC	CASSFTLSLNEQFF
TRBJ2-2	TRBV7-8	many	TRBD2	TGTGCCAGCAGCTTGGCGGGGGGTACCACCGGGGAGCTGTTTTTT	CASSLAGGTTGELFF
TRBJ1-2	TRBV27	NA	NA	TGTGCCAGCAGTTTATCCCGACCCGGGGCGTGGGGCTACACCTTC	CASSLSRPGAWGYTF
TRBJ1-1	TRBV19	NA	TRBD1	TGTGCCAGTAGTATTTGGACAGGGTTGAAGAACACTGAAGCTTTCTTT	CASSIWTGLKNTEAFF
TRBJ2-7	TRBV7-6	many	TRBD2	TGTGCCAGCAGCCGGGGACTAGCGGGGGACTACGAGCAGTACTTC	CASSRGLAGDYEQYF
TRBJ1-5	TRBV28	NA	TRBD1	TGTGCCAGCAGTTTATACGGGACAGGGGATCAGCCCCAGCATTTT	CASSLYGTGDQPQHF
TRBJ1-1	TRBV29-1	NA	NA	TGCAGCGCTGGAGGGACCGCTGAAGCTTTCTTT	CSAGGTAEAFF
TRBJ1-1	TRBV12-3/TRBV12-4	NA	TRBD1	TGTGCCAGCTGCCTTCCCGGACAGGGGCGCACTGAAGCTTTCTTT	CASCLPGQGRTEAFF